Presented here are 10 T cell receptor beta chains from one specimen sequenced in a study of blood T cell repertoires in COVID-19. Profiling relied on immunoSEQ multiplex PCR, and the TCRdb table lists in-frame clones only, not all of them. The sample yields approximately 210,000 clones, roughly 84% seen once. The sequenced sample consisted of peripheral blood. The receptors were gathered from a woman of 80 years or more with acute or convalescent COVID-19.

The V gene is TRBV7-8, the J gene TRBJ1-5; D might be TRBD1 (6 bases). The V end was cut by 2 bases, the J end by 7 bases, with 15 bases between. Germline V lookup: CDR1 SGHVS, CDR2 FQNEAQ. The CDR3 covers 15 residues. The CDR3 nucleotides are TGTGCCAGCAGCTTATTTCCAGGGGCCGGCCAGCCCCAGCATTTT. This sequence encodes CASSLFPGAGQPQHF.

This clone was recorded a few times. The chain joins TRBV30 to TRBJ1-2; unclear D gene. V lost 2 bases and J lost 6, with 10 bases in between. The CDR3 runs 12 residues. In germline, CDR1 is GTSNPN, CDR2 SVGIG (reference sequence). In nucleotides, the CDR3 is TGTGCCTGGAGTCCCGCAGTCAATGGCTACACCTTC. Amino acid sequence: CAWSPAVNGYTF.

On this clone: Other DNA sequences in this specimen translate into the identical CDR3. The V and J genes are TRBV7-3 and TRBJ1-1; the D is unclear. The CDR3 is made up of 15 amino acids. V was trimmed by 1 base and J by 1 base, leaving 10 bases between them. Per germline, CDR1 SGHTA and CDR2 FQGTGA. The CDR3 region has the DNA TGTGCCAGCAGCTTAATGGGCGGGGAGAACACTGAAGCTTTCTTT. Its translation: CASSLMGGENTEAFF.

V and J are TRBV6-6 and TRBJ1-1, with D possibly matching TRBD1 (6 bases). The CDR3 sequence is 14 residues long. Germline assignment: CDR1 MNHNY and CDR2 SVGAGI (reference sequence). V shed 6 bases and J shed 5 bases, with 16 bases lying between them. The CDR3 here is CASRPLGAWTEAFF. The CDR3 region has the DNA TGTGCCAGCAGGCCCTTGGGGGCCTGGACTGAAGCTTTCTTT.

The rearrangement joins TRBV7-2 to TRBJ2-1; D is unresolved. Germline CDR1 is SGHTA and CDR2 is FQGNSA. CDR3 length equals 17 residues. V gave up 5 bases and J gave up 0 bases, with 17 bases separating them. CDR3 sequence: CASSPEARKTSYNEQFF. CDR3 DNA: TGTGCCAGCAGCCCCGAGGCCCGAAAGACCTCCTACAATGAGCAGTTCTTC.

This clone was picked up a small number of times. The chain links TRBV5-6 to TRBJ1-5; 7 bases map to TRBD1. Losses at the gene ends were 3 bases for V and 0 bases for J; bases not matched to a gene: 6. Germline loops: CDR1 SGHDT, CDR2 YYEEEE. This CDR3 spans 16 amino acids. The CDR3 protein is CASSSAGTDSNQPQHF. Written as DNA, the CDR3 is TGTGCCAGCAGCTCGGCCGGGACAGATAGCAATCAGCCCCAGCATTTT.

The CDR3 loop is CASSQEQGGISPLHF. DNA for the CDR3: TGCGCCAGCAGCCAAGAACAGGGTGGTATTTCACCCCTCCACTTT. This rearrangement joins TRBV4-1 to TRBJ1-6, with a tentative D call TRBD1 (6 bases). This CDR3 is 15 amino acids long. Germline V CDR1 and CDR2: MGHRA, YSYEKL. V lost 0 bases and J 9 bases, leaving 12 bases between the germline ends.

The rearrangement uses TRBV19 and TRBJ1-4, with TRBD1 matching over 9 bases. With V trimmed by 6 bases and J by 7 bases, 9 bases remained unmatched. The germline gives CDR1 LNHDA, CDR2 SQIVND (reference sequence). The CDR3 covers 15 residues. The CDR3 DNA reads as TGTGCCAGTAGGAGGGGGACAGGGCTGAGTGAAAAACTGTTTTTT. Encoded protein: CASRRGTGLSEKLFF.

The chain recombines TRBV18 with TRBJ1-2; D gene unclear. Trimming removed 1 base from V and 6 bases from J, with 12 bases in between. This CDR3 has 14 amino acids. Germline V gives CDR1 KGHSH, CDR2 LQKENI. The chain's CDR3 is CASSPLMEANGYTF. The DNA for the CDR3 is TGTGCCAGCTCACCACTGATGGAGGCGAATGGCTACACCTTC.

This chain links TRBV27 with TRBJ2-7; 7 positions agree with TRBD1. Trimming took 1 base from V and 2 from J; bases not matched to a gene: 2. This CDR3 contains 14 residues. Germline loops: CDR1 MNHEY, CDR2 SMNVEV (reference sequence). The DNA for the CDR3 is TGTGCCAGCAGTTTATGGGACAGAGCCTACGAGCAGTACTTC. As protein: CASSLWDRAYEQYF.